The next 27 T cell receptor beta chains were all read from a single sample in a study of glioma-infiltrating T cells. The iRepertoire nested amplicon-rescue multiplex PCR amplified TCR alpha and beta CDR3s from RNA. TCRdb reprocessed the multiplex PCR reads via MiXCR and lists one record per CDR3 protein. The table lists roughly 350,000 distinct CDR3 sequences, about 40% of them singletons. Source material: glioma tissue, nonneoplastic brain tissue, or PBMCs (not recorded which). The receptors were sampled from a human donor with low-grade glioma or glioblastoma, undergoing nonglioma brain surgery, or in good health (not recorded which).

This clonotype was seen a handful of times. The chain is built from TRBV14 and TRBJ2-1, with 7 positions matching TRBD2. Trimming at V came to 2 bases and at J to 9 bases, leaving 19 bases not matched to a gene. Germline V gene data show CDR1 as SGHDN and CDR2 as FVKESK. The CDR3 loop spans 18 amino acids. This chain's CDR3 is CASSQIVFAGAVGAEQFF. For the CDR3, the DNA is TGTGCCAGCAGCCAAATTGTGTTCGCGGGAGCCGTGGGCGCTGAGCAGTTCTTC. The full variable domain, in which reference TRBV14 and TRBJ2-1 provide the parts outside the CDR3, is EAGVTQFPSHSVIEKGQTVTLRCDPISGHDNLYWYRRVMGKEIKFLLHFVKESKQDESGMPNNRFLAERTGGTYSTLKVQPAELEDSGVYFCASSQIVFAGAVGAEQFFGPGTRLTVL.

The sample holds one count of this clonotype. As the CDR3 is not closed by the conserved phenylalanine or tryptophan, this likely results from a read error. The limits of the CDR3 on the DNA are not certain, so only TCRdb's listed CDR3 is given. The CDR3 spells CASSLVSLVSETKYS. This chain joins TRBV7-2 and TRBJ2-5; the table's D call, TRBD2, was not checked against the DNA. Germline assignment: CDR1 SGHTA and CDR2 FQGNSA. The CDR3 is 15 residues long, counting both termini.

This clonotype appeared a single time. This chain uses TRBV7-2 with TRBJ1-2; tentative D call: TRBD1 (5 bases). The germline CDR1 and CDR2 sequences are SGHTA and FQGNSA. The CDR3 extends over 15 amino acids. Trimming cost V 2 bases and J 3 bases, with 13 bases left between them. The CDR3 DNA follows: TGTGCCAGCAGCTTAAATCCAGGGCCTGACTATGGCTACACCTTC. Residues: CASSLNPGPDYGYTF.

The rearrangement joins TRBV28 to TRBJ1-5, with 9 bases that match TRBD1. Germline V gene data show CDR1 as MDHEN and CDR2 as SYDVKM. The ends lost 4 bases at V and 5 bases at J; junction bases unmatched: 0. The CDR3 loop spans 13 amino acids. The CDR3 region has the DNA TGTGCCAGCAGTTGGACAGGGGATCAGCCCCAGCATTTT. It codes for CASSWTGDQPQHF.

This clonotype was seen a few times. The chain joins TRBV6-5 to TRBJ2-1; D remains unclear. Germline CDR1 reads MNHEY; CDR2 reads SVGAGI. The CDR3 totals 15 residues. Trimming took off 2 bases at V and 4 bases at J, with 12 bases between the two ends. CDR3 loop: CASSYRYPAYNEQFF. Written as DNA, the CDR3 is TGTGCCAGCAGTTACAGGTACCCTGCTTACAATGAGCAGTTCTTC.

As for this clonotype: At one end, the junction sequence differs from germline, possibly due to a read error. V is TRBV12-3 or TRBV12-4 and J is TRBJ1-1, with a possible D match to TRBD1 (6 bases). The CDR3 is 15 amino acids. The CDR3 DNA follows: TGTGCCAGCAGTTTAGTCCGGGGGCCGGACACTGAAACTTTCTTT. Its protein product is CASSLVRGPDTETFF.

A few counts support this clonotype. The chain joins TRBV25-1 to TRBJ2-2; 8 bases are shared with TRBD2. CDR1 and CDR2 (germline): MGHDK, SYGVNS. This CDR3 contains 15 residues. With 0 bases clipped from V and 4 bases from J, the junction kept 1 base outside the gene matches. The CDR3 bases are TGTGCCAGCAGTGAATATACTAGCGGCACCGGGGAGCTGTTTTTT. Translation gives CASSEYTSGTGELFF. Complete variable domain (other parts from reference TRBV25-1 and TRBJ2-2): EADIYQTPRYLVIGTGKKITLECSQTMGHDKMYWYQQDPGMELHLIHYSYGVNSTEKGDLSSESTVSRIRTEHFPLTLESARPSHTSQYLCASSEYTSGTGELFFGEGSRLTVL.

In regard to this clonotype: The CDR3 does not close with the conserved phenylalanine or tryptophan, likely indicating a read error. This chain links TRBV19 with TRBJ2-1; no clear D. The CDR3 spans 13 residues. Per germline, CDR1 LNHDA and CDR2 SQIVND (reference sequence). The ends were cut back, 3 bases at V and 12 bases at J, with 15 bases in the middle. CDR3 bases: TGTGCCAGTAGTATTGCCGGCCAATTAGGGCAGTTCCTC. As protein: CASSIAGQLGQFL.

Note on this clonotype: A much larger clone lies a single base off, so this may be a read error. The V and J genes are TRBV6-1 and TRBJ2-7, with TRBD1 matching 8 bases. Germline CDR1 is MNHNS and CDR2 is SASEGT. CDR3 length equals 15 residues. CDR3 DNA sequence: TGTGCCAGCGGTGAAGGACAGGGACTCTCCTACGAGCAGTACTTC. This sequence encodes CASGEGQGLSYEQYF.

This clonotype showed up many times. The gene calls are TRBV6-8 and TRBJ2-1; 9 bases line up with TRBD2. CDR1 MNHGY and CDR2 SAAAGT come from the germline V gene. The J segment lost 3 bases and the V segment lost 2 bases, leaving 8 bases of the junction unmatched. The length of the CDR3 is 17 residues. Written as DNA, the CDR3 is TGTGCCAGCAGTTACGCAATAGCGGGAGAGGGCTACAATGAGCAGTTCTTC. Translating it yields CASSYAIAGEGYNEQFF.

On this clonotype itself: The junction departs from the called germline gene at one end, perhaps through a read error. V gene TRBV11-1 combines with J gene TRBJ1-5; D call uncertain. Germline CDR1 reads SGHAT; CDR2 reads FQDESV (reference sequence). CDR3 length: 15 amino acids. This chain's CDR3 is CASSLGETINQPKHF. CDR3 DNA: TGTGCCAGCAGCTTAGGCGAGACGATCAATCAGCCCAAGCATTTT.

This clonotype was seen many times. The chain recombines TRBV6-2 or TRBV6-3 with TRBJ1-5, with no clear D. The length of the CDR3 is 13 residues. Trimming removed 0 bases from V and 9 bases from J, with 9 bases in between. CDR1 is MNHEY and CDR2 is SVGEGT in the germline V gene. CDR3 sequence (DNA): TGTGCCAGCAGTTACTCACAGAGCGGGCCCCAGCATTTT. This encodes CASSYSQSGPQHF.

The sample holds a few counts of this clonotype. The chain recombines TRBV12-5 with TRBJ1-2, with 7 bases that match TRBD1. The trim removed 5 bases at V and 5 bases at J, leaving 11 bases unmatched. Germline lookup yields CDR1 LGHNT and CDR2 FRNRAP. The CDR3 loop spans 15 amino acids. The CDR3 DNA is TGTGCTAGTGGTCCCAACAGGGGTTACGATTATGGCTACACCTTC. This codes for CASGPNRGYDYGYTF.

The rearrangement joins TRBV6-2 or TRBV6-3 to TRBJ1-2; D may be TRBD1 (5 bases). The CDR3 consists of 13 residues. V shed 7 bases and J shed 4 bases, with 13 bases lying between them. Germline V gene data show CDR1 as MNHEY and CDR2 as SVGEGT. The CDR3 sequence: CASTTQASYGYTF. Here the CDR3 DNA reads TGTGCCAGCACTACACAGGCCTCCTATGGCTACACCTTC.

V and J are TRBV12-3 or TRBV12-4 and TRBJ1-5; possibly TRBD1 for D (5 bases). The length of the CDR3 is 15 residues. V was shortened by 5 bases and J by 5 bases, with 16 bases between the two germline ends. In DNA, the CDR3 is TGTGCCAGCAGTACCGCGAGGGGCAGCTATCAGCCCCAGCATTTT. Translation gives CASSTARGSYQPQHF.

Remarks on this clonotype: A much more abundant neighbour one base away suggests this may be a read error. The J gene is TRBJ1-1, the V gene TRBV6-5; a possible D gene is TRBD1 (5 bases). The CDR3 has 14 residues. The V gene's germline CDR1 is MNHEY and CDR2 SVGAGI. The CDR3 spells CAGSYRTLNTEAFF. CDR3 sequence (DNA): TGTGCCGGCAGTTACAGGACACTGAACACTGAAGCTTTCTTT.

V and J are TRBV4-1 and TRBJ1-2; tentative D call: TRBD1 (5 bases). The CDR3 is 15 amino acids. CDR1 is MGHRA and CDR2 is YSYEKL in the germline V gene. V was trimmed by 0 bases and J by 2 bases, leaving 10 bases between them. CDR3 DNA sequence: TGCGCCAGCAGCCAAGATATGGGGGGGAACTATGGCTACACCTTC. Translation gives CASSQDMGGNYGYTF.

This clonotype was seen a few times. The gene calls are TRBV28 and TRBJ1-1; D not certain. Between the trimmed V and J ends, which lost 3 bases and 7 bases, there was a span of 6 bases. Per the germline V gene, CDR1 is MDHEN and CDR2 is SYDVKM. The length of the CDR3 is 11 residues. The CDR3 coding sequence is TGTGCCAGCAGTTTTCTCGTTGAAGCTTTCTTT. Encoded protein: CASSFLVEAFF.

The rearrangement links TRBV25-1 to TRBJ2-5; D is undetermined. CDR1 and CDR2 (germline): MGHDK, SYGVNS. The CDR3 consists of 14 residues. The V end was cut by 1 base, the J end by 0 bases, with 6 bases between. CDR3 sequence: CASSEFSDQETQYF. CDR3 nucleotide sequence: TGTGCCAGCAGTGAATTTTCGGACCAAGAGACCCAGTACTTC. Full variable domain (remainder filled in from reference TRBV25-1 and TRBJ2-5): EADIYQTPRYLVIGTGKKITLECSQTMGHDKMYWYQQDPGMELHLIHYSYGVNSTEKGDLSSESTVSRIRTEHFPLTLESARPSHTSQYLCASSEFSDQETQYFGPGTRLLVL.

Concerning this clonotype: This sequence may be a read error, since a much larger clone differs from it by one base. The V call is TRBV6-2 or TRBV6-3, the J call TRBJ2-7, with D tentatively TRBD2 (6 bases). The CDR3 has 14 amino acids. CDR1 MNHEY and CDR2 SVGEGT come from the germline V gene. CDR3 bases: TGTGCCAGCAGTCCGATGACTAGTTTCAACGATCAGTACTTC. It translates to CASSPMTSFNDQYF.

Note on this clonotype: A clone one base away is much larger, so this may be a read error. Lacking the conserved final phenylalanine or tryptophan, this CDR3 likely reflects a read error. The V gene is TRBV6-5, the J gene TRBJ2-5; 9 bases line up with TRBD2. The CDR3 consists of 14 residues. CDR1 and CDR2 (germline): MNHEY, SVGAGI. The J segment lost 4 bases and the V segment lost 5 bases, leaving 5 bases of the junction unmatched. The CDR3 DNA reads TGTGCCAGCAGTGATACAGCGGGAGGAGAGACCCAGTACTCC. Translated, it gives CASSDTAGGETQYS.

As regards this clonotype: A much larger clone is a single base away; this may be a read error. J is TRBJ2-7 and V is TRBV28; 7 nucleotides agree with TRBD1. This CDR3 has 14 residues. Germline V gives CDR1 MDHEN, CDR2 SYDVKM. With 2 bases clipped from V and 4 bases from J, the junction kept 5 bases outside the gene matches. Written as DNA, the CDR3 is TGTGCCAGCAGTTTAAAAGGGGGCCGTTACGAGCAGTACTTC. Translated, it gives CASSLKGGRYEQYF.

The table lists this clonotype with many counts. This chain uses TRBV15 with TRBJ2-1, with 7 bases that match TRBD1. The germline CDR1 and CDR2 sequences are LNHNV and YYDKDF (reference sequence). The CDR3 extends over 16 amino acids. The V segment lost 2 bases and the J segment 4 bases; nucleotides outside the gene matches: 8. CDR3 sequence reads: CATSRSKGDSYNEQFF. CDR3 sequence (DNA): TGTGCCACCAGCAGATCCAAGGGGGACAGTTACAATGAGCAGTTCTTC.

This chain connects TRBV12-3 or TRBV12-4 to TRBJ1-5, with D hard to call. The CDR3 contains 17 residues. Trimming removed 3 bases at V and 2 bases at J, with 17 bases between. The CDR3 DNA follows: TGTGCCAGCAGTTTCTCCTATGGGCTCGGGGGCAATCAGCCCCAGCATTTT. Translating it yields CASSFSYGLGGNQPQHF.

The chain employs TRBV12-3 or TRBV12-4 and TRBJ2-7, with D tentatively TRBD1 (5 bases). The CDR3 covers 13 residues. V shed 5 bases and J shed 5 bases, with 13 bases lying between them. The CDR3 DNA reads as TGTGCCAGCAGTCCCAGGGTGGATAACGAGCAGTACTTC. This translates into CASSPRVDNEQYF.

The chain combines TRBV4-1 with TRBJ2-7; D might be TRBD2 (6 bases). Trimming took 1 base from V and 12 from J, leaving 22 bases between them. The germline V gene has CDR1 MGHRA and CDR2 YSYEKL. The CDR3 runs to 15 residues. Here the CDR3 DNA reads TGCGCCAGCAGCCAAGCCTTAGGACTACCCGAAAGGCGGTACTTC. Amino acids: CASSQALGLPERRYF.

This clonotype was seen a few times. The chain combines TRBV2 with TRBJ1-1; D unclear. Germline CDR1 is SNHLY and CDR2 is FYNNEI. The ends were cut back, 4 bases at V and 3 bases at J, with 6 bases in the middle. CDR3 length equals 12 residues. CDR3 coding DNA: TGTGCCAGCAGTGTTGGTGACACTGAAGCTTTCTTT. Amino acid sequence: CASSVGDTEAFF.